One sample yielded the 29 T cell receptor beta chains listed below, sequenced in a study of T cells in Graves' hyperthyroidism and ophthalmopathy. There were TCR beta CDR3 regions amplified from RNA transcripts. TCR CDR3 regions were first amplified by RT-PCR with HTBI primers. Each CDR3 protein gets one entry after TCRdb re-called the multiplex PCR reads with MiXCR. The sample shows 300,000 to 350,000 distinct CDR3 sequences, approximately 13% of them seen only once. Sequenced input: blood. All receptors come from a woman in her twenties or thirties with Graves' hyperthyroidism.

The table lists this clonotype with many counts. The chain carries TRBV6-1 and TRBJ2-7; 8 bases are a match to TRBD1. There are 14 residues in the CDR3. CDR1 is MNHNS and CDR2 is SASEGT in the germline V gene. After removal of 8 bases from V and 7 bases from J, the junction contained 13 bases not matched to a gene. CDR3 region: CASSKDRVEGEQYF. CDR3 bases: TGTGCCAGCTCTAAGGACAGGGTTGAAGGAGAGCAGTACTTC.

The chain links TRBV27 to TRBJ2-3; D is perhaps TRBD1 (6 bases). From germline, CDR1 is MNHEY and CDR2 SMNVEV (reference sequence). V lost 2 bases to trimming and J lost 10 bases, with 10 bases between them. The length of the CDR3 is 12 residues. CDR3 amino acids: CASSLRGSAQYF. CDR3 DNA: TGTGCCAGCAGTTTAAGGGGGTCCGCGCAGTATTTT.

This clonotype appeared a few times. This chain connects TRBV7-9 to TRBJ1-2; no reliable D call. V was trimmed by 5 bases and J by 7 bases, leaving 14 bases between them. CDR3 length: 13 residues. Germline V gene lookup returns CDR1 SEHNR and CDR2 FQNEAQ (reference sequence). DNA for the CDR3: TGTGCCAGCAGCGCAGACCGTCGAGGTGGCTACACCTTC. It is translated as CASSADRRGGYTF. Supplemented by reference TRBV7-9 and TRBJ1-2, the full variable domain reads DTGVSQNPRHKITKRGQNVTFRCDPISEHNRLYWYRQTLGQGPEFLTYFQNEAQLEKSRLLSDRFSAERPKGSFSTLEIQRTEQGDSAMYLCASSADRRGGYTFGSGTRLTVV.

This clonotype was counted ten times or more. The genes are TRBV20-1 and TRBJ2-7; 8 bases line up with TRBD2. The CDR3 consists of 13 residues. In germline, CDR1 is DFQATT, CDR2 SNEGSKA (reference sequence). J was trimmed by 2 bases and V by 6 bases; bases with no gene match: 6. CDR3 nucleotides: TGCAGTGCCATGGGTAGCGGGACCTACGAGCAGTACTTC. Amino acid sequence: CSAMGSGTYEQYF.

This clonotype was detected only a few times. The rearrangement uses TRBV18 and TRBJ2-3; 7 nucleotides align to TRBD1. J lost 0 bases, V lost 2 bases, and 5 bases had no gene match. CDR1 KGHSH and CDR2 LQKENI come from the germline V gene. The CDR3 length is 16 residues. The DNA of the CDR3 is TGTGCCAGCTCACCATACCCGGGACAGAGCACAGATACGCAGTATTTT. Translated: CASSPYPGQSTDTQYF.

This clonotype was seen more than once but under ten times. V gene TRBV4-1 combines with J gene TRBJ1-2; D not certain. V lost 0 bases and J 5 bases, leaving 10 bases between the germline ends. The length of the CDR3 is 14 residues. CDR1 is MGHRA, CDR2 YSYEKL, per germline. The CDR3 spells CASSQERAGYGYTF. The DNA of the CDR3 is TGCGCCAGCAGCCAAGAAAGGGCTGGATATGGCTACACCTTC.

The V gene is TRBV7-8, the J gene TRBJ2-1; TRBD1 might be the D (5 bases). The CDR3 is 13 residues long. Germline V gene data show CDR1 as SGHVS and CDR2 as FQNEAQ. V lost 2 bases, J lost 6 bases, and 8 bases lay in between. In DNA form, the CDR3 reads TGTGCCAGCAGCTTAAATACAGGCAATGAGCAGTTCTTC. This gives the protein CASSLNTGNEQFF.

This clonotype was seen many times. The rearrangement uses TRBV7-2 and TRBJ2-1, with 9 bases aligning to TRBD2. CDR1 and CDR2 (germline): SGHTA, FQGNSA. This CDR3 contains 16 residues. The trim removed 1 base at V and 7 bases at J, leaving 8 bases unmatched. The CDR3 protein is CASSLGGGGRGNEQFF. CDR3 in DNA: TGTGCCAGCAGCTTAGGAGGGGGCGGGAGGGGTAATGAGCAGTTCTTC. The whole variable domain, remainder taken from reference TRBV7-2 and TRBJ2-1, is GAGVSQSPSNKVTEKGKDVELRCDPISGHTALYWYRQSLGQGLEFLIYFQGNSAPDKSGLPSDRFSAERTGGSVSTLTIQRTQQEDSAVYLCASSLGGGGRGNEQFFGPGTRLTVL.

This clonotype was found many times. V gene TRBV18 combines with J gene TRBJ2-7; 8 nucleotides align to TRBD1. Per the germline V gene, CDR1 is KGHSH and CDR2 is LQKENI. The length of the CDR3 is 13 residues. V was pared by 5 bases and J by 5 bases, with 5 bases of the junction left unmatched. For the CDR3, the DNA is TGTGCCAGCTCATGGGCAGGGGGCAACGAGCAGTACTTC. It codes for CASSWAGGNEQYF.

The rearrangement uses TRBV7-9 and TRBJ2-7, with 7 bases matching TRBD2. CDR1 SEHNR and CDR2 FQNEAQ come from the germline V gene (reference sequence). The V and J ends lost 3 bases and 3 bases, in that order; junction bases with no gene match: 8. The CDR3 runs 15 residues. DNA for the CDR3: TGTGCCAGCAGCTTCGGGGGGATCTCCCACTACGAGCAGTACTTC. This encodes CASSFGGISHYEQYF.

V and J are TRBV6-2 or TRBV6-3 and TRBJ1-4; 9 bases are a match to TRBD1. The CDR3 length is 17 residues. Per the germline V gene, CDR1 is MNHEY and CDR2 is SVGEGT. V trimming: 4 bases; J trimming: 0 bases; junction bases outside the gene matches: 6. The CDR3 is CASSSGTGWPTNEKLFF. The CDR3, as DNA: TGTGCCAGCAGTTCCGGGACAGGGTGGCCAACTAATGAAAAACTGTTTTTT.

The chain combines TRBV20-1 with TRBJ2-5; 9 nucleotides line up with TRBD2. Germline V CDR1 and CDR2: DFQATT, SNEGSKA (reference sequence). V trimming: 0 bases; J trimming: 5 bases; junction bases outside the gene matches: 16. CDR3 length equals 18 residues. The CDR3 sequence: CSARDIRGRAAVGETQYF. The CDR3 DNA sequence: TGCAGTGCTAGAGATATACGCGGGAGGGCCGCAGTGGGGGAGACCCAGTACTTC.

This clonotype has more than one count but fewer than ten. The chain carries TRBV6-1 and TRBJ2-5, with 8 bases that match TRBD1. The germline V gene has CDR1 MNHNS and CDR2 SASEGT. The J segment lost 5 bases and the V segment lost 6 bases, leaving 8 bases of the junction unmatched. There are 14 residues in the CDR3. Written as DNA, the CDR3 is TGTGCCAGCAGCCCCGGGACAGGTCTTGAGACCCAGTACTTC. This codes for CASSPGTGLETQYF.

This clonotype was counted many times. This chain uses TRBV28 with TRBJ2-7; D unresolved. The V end lost 5 bases, the J end lost 4 bases, and 15 bases lay between the germline ends. Germline CDR1 and CDR2: MDHEN and SYDVKM. This CDR3 has 14 residues. The CDR3 protein is CASSPIPRKYEQYF. CDR3 nucleotide sequence: TGTGCCAGCAGTCCCATCCCCAGGAAATACGAGCAGTACTTC.

This clonotype turned up a few times. The J gene is TRBJ2-1, the V gene TRBV20-1, with 12 bases that match TRBD2. CDR1 is DFQATT, CDR2 SNEGSKA, per germline (reference sequence). The trim removed 1 base at V and 5 bases at J, leaving 12 bases unmatched. The CDR3 has 18 amino acids. CDR3 loop: CSARASKLAGGRHNEQFF. CDR3 nucleotide sequence: TGCAGTGCTAGAGCTTCAAAACTAGCGGGAGGTCGCCACAATGAGCAGTTCTTC.

Written as DNA, the CDR3 is TGTGCCAGCATATCCCGACTAGCCGCCTCGGGGGAGCAGTACTTC. Protein sequence: CASISRLAASGEQYF. The chain links TRBV6-2 or TRBV6-3 to TRBJ2-7, with 7 bases identical to TRBD2. The germline V gene encodes CDR1 MNHEY and CDR2 SVGEGT. The V and J ends lost 7 bases and 7 bases, in that order; junction bases with no gene match: 16. The CDR3 sequence is 15 residues long.

The count of this clonotype is one. One base away lies a much larger clone, so this may be a sequencing read error. The conserved phenylalanine or tryptophan is not found at the CDR3 terminus, so this likely reflects a read error. The chain's CDR3 is CASSRVQGWNTEAFL. CDR3 nucleotide sequence: TGTGCCAGCAGTAGAGTACAGGGATGGAACACTGAAGCTTTCCTT. This sequence joins TRBV6-1 and TRBJ1-1, with D perhaps TRBD1 (6 bases). The ends were cut back, 5 bases at V and 1 base at J, with 14 bases in the middle. The CDR3 consists of 15 residues. Germline assignment: CDR1 MNHNS and CDR2 SASEGT.

This clonotype was counted a few times. The J gene is TRBJ2-3, the V gene TRBV27, with TRBD2 identical over 9 bases. CDR3 length: 16 amino acids. Trimming at V came to 4 bases and at J to 3 bases, leaving 8 bases not matched to a gene. CDR1 MNHEY and CDR2 SMNVEV come from the germline V gene (reference sequence). The CDR3 DNA is TGTGCCAGCAGTTCCCTTGGCGGGAGGGTGACAGATACGCAGTATTTT. It yields the protein CASSSLGGRVTDTQYF.

At least ten counts were recorded for this clonotype. This rearrangement joins TRBV7-9 to TRBJ2-1; 12 bases are shared with TRBD2. Trimming cost V 6 bases and J 6 bases; bases outside gene matches: 9. The CDR3 is 16 amino acids. Germline V gives CDR1 SEHNR, CDR2 FQNEAQ (reference sequence). CDR3 DNA sequence: TGTGCCAGCAGTATACCGGGACTAGCGGGTCTCAATGAGCAGTTCTTC. Translated, it gives CASSIPGLAGLNEQFF.

To note about this clonotype: A much larger clone sits a single nucleotide away, making a read error possible. The chain has TRBV19 and TRBJ1-1; no clear D. The CDR3 totals 15 residues. Trimming cost V 2 bases and J 7 bases, with 17 bases left between them. Germline CDR1 is LNHDA and CDR2 is SQIVND (reference sequence). CDR3 region: CASSIIIAGGIEAFF. In nucleotides, the CDR3 is TGTGCCAGTAGTATAATAATAGCGGGAGGCATTGAAGCTTTCTTT.

This chain joins TRBV27 and TRBJ2-5, with D unresolved. The length of the CDR3 is 15 residues. V gave up 3 bases and J gave up 5 bases, with 16 bases separating them. Germline lookup yields CDR1 MNHEY and CDR2 SMNVEV (reference sequence). The CDR3 coding sequence is TGTGCCAGCAGTTTCTCGCCGGCTATAGGGGAGACCCAGTACTTC. Amino acids: CASSFSPAIGETQYF.

This chain uses TRBV30 with TRBJ2-3; 8 nucleotides match TRBD2. The CDR3 has 12 residues. The V segment lost 8 bases and the J segment 5 bases; nucleotides outside the gene matches: 6. Germline V gene sequence: CDR1 GTSNPN, CDR2 SVGIG (reference sequence). Here the CDR3 reads CAGEAGVDTQYF. The DNA for the CDR3 is TGTGCCGGAGAAGCGGGAGTAGATACGCAGTATTTT.

A remark on this clonotype: The CDR3 carries no conserved terminal phenylalanine or tryptophan, so it likely arises from a read error. V usage is TRBV25-1 and J usage is TRBJ2-2; 9 positions agree with TRBD2. The V gene's germline CDR1 is MGHDK and CDR2 SYGVNS. This CDR3 contains 14 residues. Unmatched junction bases numbered 4, after V lost 5 bases and J lost 6 bases. This CDR3 is CASSNRGRAGELFS. The CDR3 bases are TGTGCCAGCAGTAATCGCGGGAGGGCCGGGGAGCTGTTTTCT.

The chain combines TRBV28 with TRBJ2-7; 10 bases fit TRBD1. The V and J ends lost 6 bases and 9 bases, in that order; junction bases with no gene match: 8. CDR3 length: 13 amino acids. The germline V gene has CDR1 MDHEN and CDR2 SYDVKM. CDR3 DNA: TGTGCCAGCAGGGACGGACAGGGGGAAGGGCAGTACTTC. As protein: CASRDGQGEGQYF.

This chain joins TRBV5-8 and TRBJ1-3, with TRBD1 matching over 9 bases. V lost 0 bases to trimming and J lost 2 bases; unmatched junction nucleotides: 6. CDR3 size: 17 residues. CDR1 is SGHTS, CDR2 YDEGEE, per germline. CDR3 DNA sequence: TGTGCCAGCAGCTTGGTGGCAACAGGGGGCACTGGAAACACCATATATTTT. It encodes CASSLVATGGTGNTIYF. Together with reference TRBV5-8 and TRBJ1-3, the CDR3 gives the full variable domain: EAGVTQSPTHLIKTRGQQATLRCSPISGHTSVYWYQQALGLGLQFLLWYDEGEERNRGNFPPRFSGRQFPNYSSELNVNALELEDSALYLCASSLVATGGTGNTIYFGEGSWLTVV.

The CDR3, as DNA: TGTGCCAGCAGCCAATTGGGGGGACAGCAAAGAAACACTGAAGCTTTCTTT. Amino acids: CASSQLGGQQRNTEAFF. The chain combines TRBV6-1 with TRBJ1-1, with 7 bases fitting TRBD1. Germline loops: CDR1 MNHNS, CDR2 SASEGT. The V segment lost 6 bases and the J segment 2 bases; nucleotides outside the gene matches: 15. This CDR3 has 17 residues.

This clonotype occurred many times. CDR3 bases: TGTGCCAGCAGTTTTTTGTCCACTATGAACACTGAAGCTTTCTTT. It codes for CASSFLSTMNTEAFF. This rearrangement joins TRBV27 to TRBJ1-1, with no clear D. Trimming removed 3 bases at V and 0 bases at J, with 11 bases between. CDR3 length: 15 amino acids. Germline CDR1 is MNHEY and CDR2 is SMNVEV (reference sequence).

This clonotype showed up just a few times. This chain joins TRBV15 and TRBJ2-7; 9 bases line up with TRBD2. J lost 3 bases, V lost 2 bases, and 11 bases had no gene match. Germline lookup yields CDR1 LNHNV and CDR2 YYDKDF (reference sequence). The CDR3 covers 17 residues. CDR3 sequence: CATSRLAGIYLHYEQYF. In nucleotides, the CDR3 is TGTGCCACCAGCAGACTAGCGGGAATTTATCTCCACTACGAGCAGTACTTC.

This clonotype was seen many times. Written as DNA, the CDR3 is TGTGCCAGCAGTTTAGGGAATTGGGGCTTACAGGGTGACTATGGCTACACCTTC. As protein: CASSLGNWGLQGDYGYTF. This chain connects TRBV28 to TRBJ1-2; D is perhaps TRBD1 (6 bases). V dropped 2 bases and J dropped 3 bases, with 22 bases sitting between them. Germline CDR1 and CDR2: MDHEN and SYDVKM. The CDR3 sequence is 18 residues long.